This T cell receptor beta chain was recorded in a study of response to subunit inactivated influenza vaccine. MiXCR, applied by TCRdb to the RT-PCR reads, yields one record per CDR3 protein. Of roughly 500,000 distinct CDR3 sequences detected, approximately 17% appear once; the ten largest clones hold less than 4%. V was clipped by 4 bases and J by 2 bases, with 13 bases between them. There are 15 residues in the CDR3. CDR1 and CDR2 from the germline V gene are SGHVS and FQNEAQ. In this sample, this clonotype turned up a few times. This receptor was taken from a man between 50 and 75 years old who received an inactivated influenza vaccine. The chain combines TRBV7-8 with TRBJ2-3, with D possibly TRBD1 on 6 matching bases. The source material was CD4+ T cells sorted from PBMCs, sampled 23 to 25 months after vaccination. The CDR3 DNA sequence: TGTGCCAGCAGCTCCGGACAGTATCTCACAGATACGCAGTATTTT. This encodes CASSSGQYLTDTQYF.